This is a list of T cell receptor beta chains from one sample in a study of cytomegalovirus exposure and HLA in healthy donors. Only in-frame clones appear in the TCRdb table, and some are missing; sequencing was by immunoSEQ multiplex PCR. The sample contains 200,000 or so clones, more than 65% of which appear only once. The sample consisted of PBMCs. These TCRs come from a woman aged 30 to 39 in good health and CMV-seropositive. Each CDR3 is given with its conserved first and last residue. Fields, in order: D gene, clone size, V gene, J gene, CDR3 protein, CDR3 DNA. The D gene is left open where the match is weak. Where a row states a size, it is once, few, many or the class of an expanded clone; other rows omit it.

.	.	TRBV18	TRBJ1-2	CASSIRGLGGYTF	TGTGCCAGCTCAATAAGGGGCCTTGGTGGCTACACCTTC
TRBD1	.	TRBV5-4	TRBJ2-7	CASSLGQGAYEQYF	TGTGCCAGCAGCTTAGGGCAGGGGGCGTACGAGCAGTACTTC
TRBD1	.	TRBV27	TRBJ2-1	CASSFGDRAYNEQFF	TGTGCCAGCAGTTTTGGGGACAGGGCCTACAATGAGCAGTTCTTC
.	.	TRBV9	TRBJ1-2	CASSVGQKNDYGYTF	TGTGCCAGCAGCGTCGGACAGAAAAACGACTATGGCTACACCTTC
TRBD1	.	TRBV7-2	TRBJ1-2	CASSARSGTGNGYTF	TGTGCCAGCAGCGCGCGCTCCGGGACAGGGAATGGCTACACCTTC
TRBD2	.	TRBV30	TRBJ2-7	CATRPQLAGAYEQYF	TGTGCCACCCGACCTCAACTAGCGGGCGCCTACGAGCAGTACTTC
.	.	TRBV19	TRBJ1-1	CASSIRGLNTEAFF	TGTGCCAGTAGTATTCGCGGCTTGAACACTGAAGCTTTCTTT
TRBD2	.	TRBV6-6	TRBJ2-2	CASSPLSGGPTGELFF	TGTGCCAGCAGTCCTCTGAGCGGGGGCCCCACCGGGGAGCTGTTTTTT
.	.	TRBV9	TRBJ2-1	CASSVGWASGYNEQFF	TGTGCCAGCAGCGTAGGTTGGGCCAGCGGCTACAATGAGCAGTTCTTC
.	.	TRBV19	TRBJ1-2	CASRRPGLNYGYTF	TGTGCCAGTAGACGCCCGGGACTGAACTATGGCTACACCTTC
.	.	TRBV6-1	TRBJ2-7	CASSFRYEQYF	TGTGCCAGCAGTTTCCGCTACGAGCAGTACTTC
.	many	TRBV2	TRBJ2-5	CASVGSQETQYF	TGTGCCAGCGTGGGGAGTCAAGAGACCCAGTACTTC
.	.	TRBV27	TRBJ1-1	CASSLWGRIENTEAFF	TGTGCCAGCAGTTTGTGGGGGCGAATCGAGAACACTGAAGCTTTCTTT
.	.	TRBV9	TRBJ1-4	CASSVGGGNEKLFF	TGTGCCAGCAGCGTGGGAGGTGGTAATGAAAAACTGTTTTTT
.	.	TRBV5-1	TRBJ2-3	CASSLGTVTDTQYF	TGCGCCAGCAGCTTGGGGACAGTCACAGATACGCAGTATTTT
.	.	TRBV6-1	TRBJ2-7	CASRQGFSYEQYF	TGTGCCAGCAGACAGGGATTCTCCTACGAGCAGTACTTC
.	.	TRBV6-4	TRBJ2-3	CASSESSDKSDTQYF	TGTGCCAGCAGTGAGTCGTCAGATAAATCAGATACGCAGTATTTT
.	.	TRBV7-8	TRBJ2-7	CASSLPPGATYEQYF	TGTGCCAGCAGCCTCCCACCAGGGGCGACCTACGAGCAGTACTTC
.	.	TRBV27	TRBJ2-1	CASSLSREYNEQFF	TGTGCCAGCAGTTTATCGCGTGAATACAATGAGCAGTTCTTC
TRBD1	.	TRBV5-1	TRBJ2-3	CASSSSGTGDYTQYF	TGCGCCAGCAGCTCGTCCGGGACAGGTGACTATACGCAGTATTTT
TRBD1	.	TRBV29-1	TRBJ1-1	CSVGTRTGNTEAFF	TGCAGCGTTGGGACCAGGACAGGGAACACTGAAGCTTTCTTT
.	once	TRBV5-1	TRBJ2-1	CASSLSLQGDEQFF	TGCGCCAGCAGCTTAAGTCTACAGGGCGATGAGCAGTTCTTC
.	.	TRBV4-1	TRBJ2-7	CASSQGQDSGVRQYF	TGCGCCAGCAGCCAGGGGCAAGACTCGGGAGTAAGGCAGTACTTC
.	.	TRBV27	TRBJ2-1	CASSLSIGSSYNEQFF	TGTGCCAGCAGTTTATCGATAGGGAGCTCCTACAATGAGCAGTTCTTC
.	.	TRBV27	TRBJ2-7	CASSPRVSRYEQYF	TGTGCCAGCAGTCCCCGGGTCTCCCGCTACGAGCAGTACTTC
.	.	TRBV30	TRBJ2-6	CAFWGWANVLTF	TGTGCCTTCTGGGGCTGGGCCAACGTCCTGACTTTC
.	.	TRBV2	TRBJ1-2	CASTSEAGYGYTF	TGTGCCAGCACCTCGGAAGCGGGATATGGCTACACCTTC
TRBD2	once	TRBV7-7	TRBJ2-1	CASSSGLAGAGNEQFF	TGTGCTAGCAGCTCGGGACTAGCGGGTGCCGGCAATGAGCAGTTCTTC
TRBD1	.	TRBV28	TRBJ1-5	CASTSGTGVPSSNQPQHF	TGTGCCAGTACCTCCGGGACAGGGGTTCCTAGTAGCAATCAGCCCCAGCATTTT
.	.	TRBV7-9	TRBJ1-2	CASSLGGPHYGYTF	TGTGCCAGCAGTTTAGGAGGTCCTCACTATGGCTACACCTTC
TRBD1	once	TRBV7-8	TRBJ2-5	CASSLDRETQYF	TGTGCCAGCAGCTTGGACAGGGAGACCCAGTACTTC
.	.	TRBV7-8	TRBJ2-7	CASSSNRNRVYEQYF	TGTGCCAGCAGCAGTAACAGGAATCGGGTCTACGAGCAGTACTTC
TRBD1	.	TRBV28	TRBJ2-7	CASQPKGQHSYEQYF	TGTGCCAGCCAGCCCAAGGGACAGCACTCCTACGAGCAGTACTTC
.	once	TRBV28	TRBJ2-1	CASSLGLGQFF	TGTGCCAGCAGTTTGGGGCTGGGGCAGTTCTTC
.	.	TRBV4-1	TRBJ2-1	CASSQEVLAEQFF	TGCGCCAGCAGCCAAGAGGTACTAGCCGAGCAGTTCTTC
TRBD2	once	TRBV27	TRBJ2-7	CASSFGTSGFYEQYF	TGTGCCAGCAGTTTCGGGACTAGCGGTTTCTACGAGCAGTACTTC
.	.	TRBV5-1	TRBJ1-1	CASSLNGGGAGTEAFF	TGCGCCAGCAGCTTAAACGGCGGGGGCGCGGGTACTGAAGCTTTCTTT
TRBD1	once	TRBV27	TRBJ1-2	CASRKGAEGYTF	TGTGCCAGCAGGAAGGGGGCGGAGGGCTACACCTTC
TRBD2	.	TRBV27	TRBJ2-7	CASSPWTSGGEQYF	TGTGCCAGCAGTCCCTGGACTAGCGGGGGGGAGCAGTACTTC
TRBD1	.	TRBV18	TRBJ1-1	CASSQNRQGANTEAFF	TGTGCCAGCTCACAAAACCGACAGGGGGCGAACACTGAAGCTTTCTTT
.	.	TRBV6-5	TRBJ2-5	CASSYLRQETQYF	TGTGCCAGCAGTTACCTCCGCCAAGAGACCCAGTACTTC
.	.	TRBV2	TRBJ2-2	CASRDDRTVGVGELFF	TGTGCCAGCAGGGACGACAGGACCGTCGGCGTCGGGGAGCTGTTTTTT
.	.	TRBV7-9	TRBJ2-4	CASSSPWDLAKNIQYF	TGTGCCAGCAGCTCTCCTTGGGACTTAGCCAAAAACATTCAGTACTTC
.	.	TRBV27	TRBJ2-3	CASSSSTSPSTDTQYF	TGTGCCAGCAGTTCCTCCACATCCCCCTCCACAGATACGCAGTATTTT
.	.	TRBV7-2	TRBJ2-1	CASSPGGSNEQFF	TGTGCCAGCAGTCCAGGGGGGTCGAATGAGCAGTTCTTC
.	.	TRBV2	TRBJ1-3	CASSDLRSGNTIYF	TGTGCCAGCAGTGATCTCCGCTCTGGAAACACCATATATTTT